These T cell receptor beta chains were read from a single sample in a study of somatic mutations in cytotoxic T cells in rheumatoid arthritis. Data came from immunoSEQ multiplex PCR; TCRdb stores just in-frame clones and leaves some out. The table shows about 6,700 clones, with 74% occurring only once. The specimen sequenced was CD8+ T cells sorted from blood. The receptor source for this set is an adult with rheumatoid arthritis. Both conserved end residues are trimmed from each CDR3.

V gene: TRBV9; CDR3 protein: ASSESYGGLNEQF
V gene: TRBV6-6; CDR3 protein: ASGWGSNYEQY
V gene: TRBV2; CDR3 protein: ASSSDDFRGNEKLF
V gene: TRBV7-2; CDR3 protein: ASSSISVEAF
V gene: TRBV2; CDR3 protein: ASSAGGGYGYT
V gene: TRBV19; CDR3 protein: ATTPSGGHNEQF
V gene: TRBV11-2; CDR3 protein: ASSPTQLGAEQY
V gene: TRBV5-6; CDR3 protein: ASSRTGFKETQY
V gene: TRBV27; CDR3 protein: ASSPGGGTYGYT
V gene: TRBV6-1; CDR3 protein: ASSEWGANTGELF
V gene: TRBV4-3; CDR3 protein: ASSQGSGTGELF
V gene: TRBV6-1; CDR3 protein: ASSQWETGELF
V gene: TRBV4-1; CDR3 protein: ASTPGAGYNEQF
V gene: TRBV5-6; CDR3 protein: ASSLPALSDYNEQF
V gene: TRBV7-9; CDR3 protein: ASSLGETGGTGELF
V gene: TRBV11-2; CDR3 protein: ASKSGLARNEQF
V gene: TRBV9; CDR3 protein: ASSVEGFTNYGYT
V gene: TRBV27; CDR3 protein: ASSPSGDGYGGYT
V gene: TRBV7-9; CDR3 protein: ASTAGQGLTDTQY
V gene: TRBV6-1; CDR3 protein: ASSGGLRGRNSPLH
V gene: TRBV2; CDR3 protein: ASRELAGGPYEQF
V gene: TRBV4-3; CDR3 protein: ASRRGGRSDEQF
V gene: TRBV10-1; CDR3 protein: ASSESGGGLTYEQY
V gene: TRBV2; CDR3 protein: ASLLYGYT
V gene: TRBV11-2; CDR3 protein: ASTGSETQY
V gene: TRBV6-1; CDR3 protein: ASSWTATNEKLF
V gene: TRBV27; CDR3 protein: ASSLPSGPPYEQY
V gene: TRBV7-7; CDR3 protein: ASSSQTGLISYNEQF
V gene: TRBV5-1; CDR3 protein: ASSLSGYEQY
V gene: TRBV6-4; CDR3 protein: ASSDREANEQF
V gene: TRBV29-1; CDR3 protein: SVEGQRYEQY
V gene: TRBV28; CDR3 protein: ASSLGVFQTQY
V gene: TRBV9; CDR3 protein: ASSVSGLSGANVLT
V gene: TRBV27; CDR3 protein: ASSLWQRPYNEQF
V gene: TRBV4-2; CDR3 protein: ASSQGAPGQGRDEQF
V gene: TRBV5-6; CDR3 protein: ASSLVLGGSYEQY
V gene: TRBV29-1; CDR3 protein: SVAGGQGATNEKLF